This T cell receptor beta chain was recovered during a study of blood T cells in healthy people across ages. Combining a sample-barcoded 5' primer with a J-beta primer mix, a second PCR ran for about 7 to 11 cycles. MiXCR, applied by TCRdb to the 5' RACE reads, yields one record per CDR3 protein. The data contain more than 900,000 distinct CDR3 sequences, 25% to 30% of them singletons. The CDR3 consists of 16 residues. Trimming left V 6 bases short and J 2 bases short, with 19 bases between. The germline V gene has CDR1 LNHNV and CDR2 YYDKDF (reference sequence). These data are also associated with another study on T cells of mothers and their children.

The TCR comes from a woman in her thirties or forties in good health. Input material: blood. The V call is TRBV15, the J call TRBJ2-5, with D maybe TRBD2 (5 bases). CDR3 loop: CATSRKGSRRQETQYF. CDR3 bases: TGTGCCACCAGTCGAAAGGGATCACGGAGGCAAGAGACCCAGTACTTC.